The entry below describes one T cell receptor beta chain. Germline CDR1 SGHTA, CDR2 FQGTGA. The CDR3 runs 15 residues. V lost 2 bases and J 4 bases, leaving 11 bases between the germline ends. The sample is drawn from a study of blood T cell repertoires in COVID-19. Overall study: Collection of acute and convalescent COVID-19 samples took place in the United States, Italy and Spain. In each case, the material was cDNA or gDNA derived from T cells, B-cell-depleted T cells, or PBMCs.

Authors' processing steps: Using reference gene primer amplification, nucleated cell counts were estimated. Profiling relied on immunoSEQ multiplex PCR, and the TCRdb table lists in-frame clones only, not all of them. The D gene and trimming were derived from the DNA, and the V and J assignments and clone size from that table. This table holds about 140,000 clones, more than 60% found once. The sample comprised peripheral blood. The receptor was isolated from an elderly man with acute or convalescent COVID-19. The V call is TRBV7-3, the J call TRBJ2-2; tentative D call: TRBD2 (6 bases). The CDR3 loop is CASSLRGEVTGELFF. The CDR3 bases are TGTGCCAGCAGCTTACGCGGGGAGGTCACCGGGGAGCTGTTTTTT.